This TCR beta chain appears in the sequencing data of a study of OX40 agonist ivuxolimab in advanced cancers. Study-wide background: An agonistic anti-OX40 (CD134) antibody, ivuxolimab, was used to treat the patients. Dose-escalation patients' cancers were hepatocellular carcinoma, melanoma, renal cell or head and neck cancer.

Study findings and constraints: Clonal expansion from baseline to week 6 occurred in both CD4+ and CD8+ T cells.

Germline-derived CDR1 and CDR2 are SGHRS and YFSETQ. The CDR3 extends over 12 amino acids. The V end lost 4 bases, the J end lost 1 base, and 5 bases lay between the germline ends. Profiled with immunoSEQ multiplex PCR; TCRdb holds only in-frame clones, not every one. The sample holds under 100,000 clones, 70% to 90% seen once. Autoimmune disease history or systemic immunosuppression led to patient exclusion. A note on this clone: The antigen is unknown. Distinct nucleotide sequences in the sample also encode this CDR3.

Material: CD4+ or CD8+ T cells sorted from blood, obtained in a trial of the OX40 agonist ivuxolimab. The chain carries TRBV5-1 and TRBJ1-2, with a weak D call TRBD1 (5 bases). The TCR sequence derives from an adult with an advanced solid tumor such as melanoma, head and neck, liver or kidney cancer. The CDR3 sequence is CASSDSNYGYTF. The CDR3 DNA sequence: TGCGCCAGCAGCGACAGTAACTATGGCTACACCTTC.